The rows below give T cell receptor beta chains drawn from one sample of a study of blood T cell repertoires in COVID-19. This table comes from immunoSEQ multiplex PCR, and its TCRdb copy is limited to in-frame clones, with some not included. The sample contains some 270,000 clones, about 80% of which appear only once. Specimen: PBMCs or T cells enriched from blood (not recorded which). These TCRs come from a man over 45 who had recovered from COVID-19. The conserved cysteine and the conserved F or W are not part of the CDR3 here. Fields, in order: V gene, clone size, J gene, D gene, CDR3 protein. D genes are given only for firm matches. Clone sizes are given selectively: once, few, many, or a class where the clone is expanded.

TRBV18	NA	TRBJ1-1	TRBD1	ASSPQGQLNTEAF
TRBV11-2	once	TRBJ1-5	TRBD1	ASSFTTGRNQPQH
TRBV27	few	TRBJ1-2	NA	ASSGGADGYT
TRBV9	NA	TRBJ1-1	NA	ASSATEGFNTEAF
TRBV18	NA	TRBJ1-2	NA	ASSPHRGRYGYT
TRBV7-2	NA	TRBJ2-7	TRBD1	ASSYDRGYEQY
TRBV20-1	NA	TRBJ2-7	NA	SASFSGYEQY
TRBV15	NA	TRBJ1-4	NA	ATSSHTGSEKLF
TRBV9	NA	TRBJ1-3	TRBD1	ASSVFQGAKENTIY
TRBV20-1	NA	TRBJ1-1	NA	SAHRNTEAF
TRBV7-9	NA	TRBJ2-1	TRBD2	ASSFSGRLDTYNEQF
TRBV29-1	NA	TRBJ2-7	NA	SVQSPPGEQY
TRBV28	NA	TRBJ2-6	TRBD1	ASRTGTGLSGANVLT
TRBV12-3/TRBV12-4	NA	TRBJ2-5	NA	ASSFKETQY
TRBV11-2	NA	TRBJ1-4	TRBD1	ASSKQGAVGEKLF
TRBV28	NA	TRBJ1-2	NA	ASTTALYGYT
TRBV20-1	NA	TRBJ2-1	NA	SASFDEQF
TRBV24-1	NA	TRBJ1-2	NA	ATSVGANYGYT
TRBV7-3	NA	TRBJ1-1	NA	ASSLNGQLNTEAF
TRBV3-1/TRBV3-2	NA	TRBJ1-1	NA	ASSPRVDTEAF